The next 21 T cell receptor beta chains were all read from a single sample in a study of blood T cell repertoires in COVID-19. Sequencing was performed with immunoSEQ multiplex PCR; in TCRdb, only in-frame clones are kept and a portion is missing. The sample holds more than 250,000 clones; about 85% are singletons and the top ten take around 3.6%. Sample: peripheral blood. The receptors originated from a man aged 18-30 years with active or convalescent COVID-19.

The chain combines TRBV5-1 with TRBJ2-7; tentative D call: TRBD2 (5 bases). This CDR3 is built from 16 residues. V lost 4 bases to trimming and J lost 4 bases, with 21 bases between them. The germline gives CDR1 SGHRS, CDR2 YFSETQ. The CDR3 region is CASSPLPRGKRYEQYF. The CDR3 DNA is TGCGCCAGCAGCCCCCTCCCTCGGGGTAAAAGGTACGAGCAGTACTTC. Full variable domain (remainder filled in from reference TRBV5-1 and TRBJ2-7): KAGVTQTPRYLIKTRGQQVTLSCSPISGHRSVSWYQQTPGQGLQFLFEYFSETQRNKGNFPGRFSGRQFSNSRSEMNVSTLELGDSALYLCASSPLPRGKRYEQYFGPGTRLTVT.

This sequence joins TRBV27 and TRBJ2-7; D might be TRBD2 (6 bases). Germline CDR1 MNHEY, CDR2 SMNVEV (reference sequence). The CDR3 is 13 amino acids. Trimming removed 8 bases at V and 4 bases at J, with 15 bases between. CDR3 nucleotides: TGTGCCAGCCCCATTCGGGAGAAGTACGAGCAGTACTTC. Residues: CASPIREKYEQYF.

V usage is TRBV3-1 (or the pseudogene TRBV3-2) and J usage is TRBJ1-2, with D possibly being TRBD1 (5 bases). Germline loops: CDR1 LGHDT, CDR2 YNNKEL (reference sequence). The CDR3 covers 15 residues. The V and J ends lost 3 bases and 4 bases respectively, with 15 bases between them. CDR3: CASSQEQETTYGYTF. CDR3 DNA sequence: TGTGCCAGCAGCCAGGAACAGGAGACCACCTATGGCTACACCTTC.

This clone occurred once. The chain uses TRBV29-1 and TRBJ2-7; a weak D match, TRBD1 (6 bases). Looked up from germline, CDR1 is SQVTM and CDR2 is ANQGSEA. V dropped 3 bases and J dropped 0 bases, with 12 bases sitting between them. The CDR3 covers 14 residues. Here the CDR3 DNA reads TGCAGCGTTGAGGGGGACACCGACTCCTACGAGCAGTACTTC. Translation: CSVEGDTDSYEQYF.

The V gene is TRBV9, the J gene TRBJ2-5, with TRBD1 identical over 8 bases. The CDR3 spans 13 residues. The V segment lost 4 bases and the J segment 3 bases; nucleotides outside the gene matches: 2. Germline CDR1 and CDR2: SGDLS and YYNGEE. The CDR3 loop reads CASSLQGEETQYF. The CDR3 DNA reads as TGTGCCAGCAGCCTACAGGGGGAAGAGACCCAGTACTTC.

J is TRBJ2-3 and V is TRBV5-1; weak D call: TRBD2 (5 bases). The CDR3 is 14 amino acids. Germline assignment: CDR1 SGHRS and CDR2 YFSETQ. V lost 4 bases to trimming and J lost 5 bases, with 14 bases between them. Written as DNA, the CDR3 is TGCGCCAGCAGCCTACTAGATTGGAGAGATACGCAGTATTTT. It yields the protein CASSLLDWRDTQYF.

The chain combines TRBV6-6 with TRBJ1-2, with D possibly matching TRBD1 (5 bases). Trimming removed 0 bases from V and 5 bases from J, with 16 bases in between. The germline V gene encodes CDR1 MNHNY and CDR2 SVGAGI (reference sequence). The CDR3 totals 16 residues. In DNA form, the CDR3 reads TGTGCCAGCAGTTACTCCTGGGGCCAAGCTACTTATGGCTACACCTTC. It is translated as CASSYSWGQATYGYTF.

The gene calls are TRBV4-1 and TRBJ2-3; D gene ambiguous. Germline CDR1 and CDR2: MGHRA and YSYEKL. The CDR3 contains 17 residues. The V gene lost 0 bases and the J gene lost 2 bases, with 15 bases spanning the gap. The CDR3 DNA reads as TGCGCCAGCAGCCAAGAACGGAGACCGATTCTCACAGATACGCAGTATTTT. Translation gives CASSQERRPILTDTQYF.

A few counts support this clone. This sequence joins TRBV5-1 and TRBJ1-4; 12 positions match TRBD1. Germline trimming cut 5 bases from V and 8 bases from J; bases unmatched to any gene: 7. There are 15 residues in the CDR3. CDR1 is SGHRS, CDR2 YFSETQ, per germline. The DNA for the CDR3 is TGCGCCAGCAGGAATACCGGGACAGGGGGCGAAAAACTGTTTTTT. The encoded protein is CASRNTGTGGEKLFF.

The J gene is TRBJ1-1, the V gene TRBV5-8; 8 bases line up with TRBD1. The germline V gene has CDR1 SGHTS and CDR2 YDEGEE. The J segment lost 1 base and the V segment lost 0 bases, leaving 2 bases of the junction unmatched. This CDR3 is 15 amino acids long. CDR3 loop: CASSLGTGRNTEAFF. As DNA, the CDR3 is TGTGCCAGCAGCTTGGGGACAGGGAGGAACACTGAAGCTTTCTTT.

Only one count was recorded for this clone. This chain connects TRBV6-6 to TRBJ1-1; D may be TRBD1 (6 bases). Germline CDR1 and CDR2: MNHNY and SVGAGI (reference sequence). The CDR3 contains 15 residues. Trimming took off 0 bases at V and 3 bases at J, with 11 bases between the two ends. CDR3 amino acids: CASSYSRGGYTEAFF. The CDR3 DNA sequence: TGTGCCAGCAGTTACTCCAGGGGAGGGTACACTGAAGCTTTCTTT.

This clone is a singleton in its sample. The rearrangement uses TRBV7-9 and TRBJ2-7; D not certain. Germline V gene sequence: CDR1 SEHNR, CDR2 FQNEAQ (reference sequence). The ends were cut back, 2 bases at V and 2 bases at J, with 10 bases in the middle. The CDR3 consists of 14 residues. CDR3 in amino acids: CASSLSRFPYEQYF. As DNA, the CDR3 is TGTGCCAGCAGCTTAAGTAGATTTCCCTACGAGCAGTACTTC.

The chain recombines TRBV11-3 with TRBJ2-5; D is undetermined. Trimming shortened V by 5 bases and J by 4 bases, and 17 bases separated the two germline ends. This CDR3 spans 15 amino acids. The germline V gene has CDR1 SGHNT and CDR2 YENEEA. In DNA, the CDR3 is TGTGCCAGCAGCCGCGGCATCTTGTTGGCAGAGACCCAGTACTTC. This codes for CASSRGILLAETQYF.

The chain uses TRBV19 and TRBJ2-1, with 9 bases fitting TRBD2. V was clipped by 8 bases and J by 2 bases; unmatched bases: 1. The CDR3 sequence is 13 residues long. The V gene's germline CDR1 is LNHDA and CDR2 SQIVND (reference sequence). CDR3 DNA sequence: TGTGCCAGTGCTAGCGGGACCTACAATGAGCAGTTCTTC. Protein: CASASGTYNEQFF.

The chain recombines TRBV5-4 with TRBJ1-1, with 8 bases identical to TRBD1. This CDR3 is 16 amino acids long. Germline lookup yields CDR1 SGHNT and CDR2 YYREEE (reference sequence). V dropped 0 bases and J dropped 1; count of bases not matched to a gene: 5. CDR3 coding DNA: TGTGCCAGCAGCTTGGTTCCAGGGGGCCCGAACACTGAAGCTTTCTTT. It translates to CASSLVPGGPNTEAFF. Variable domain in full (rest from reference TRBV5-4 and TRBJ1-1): ETGVTQSPTHLIKTRGQQVTLRCSSQSGHNTVSWYQQALGQGPQFIFQYYREEENGRGNFPPRFSGLQFPNYSSELNVNALELDDSALYLCASSLVPGGPNTEAFFGQGTRLTVV.

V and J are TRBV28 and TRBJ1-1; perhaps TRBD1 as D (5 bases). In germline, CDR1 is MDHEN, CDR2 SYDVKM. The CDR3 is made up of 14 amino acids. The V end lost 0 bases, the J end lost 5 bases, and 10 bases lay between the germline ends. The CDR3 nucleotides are TGTGCCAGCAGTTTATGGGGGGGTGTGACTGAAGCTTTCTTT. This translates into CASSLWGGVTEAFF. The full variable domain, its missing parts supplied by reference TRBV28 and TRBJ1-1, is DVKVTQSSRYLVKRTGEKVFLECVQDMDHENMFWYRQDPGLGLRLIYFSYDVKMKEKGDIPEGYSVSREKKERFSLILESASTNQTSMYLCASSLWGGVTEAFFGQGTRLTVV.

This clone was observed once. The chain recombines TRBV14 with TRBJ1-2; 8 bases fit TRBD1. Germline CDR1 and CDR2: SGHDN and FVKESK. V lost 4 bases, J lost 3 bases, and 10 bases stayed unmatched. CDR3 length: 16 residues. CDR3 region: CASSPKQGGWYYGYTF. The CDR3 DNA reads TGTGCCAGCAGCCCTAAACAGGGGGGGTGGTACTATGGCTACACCTTC.

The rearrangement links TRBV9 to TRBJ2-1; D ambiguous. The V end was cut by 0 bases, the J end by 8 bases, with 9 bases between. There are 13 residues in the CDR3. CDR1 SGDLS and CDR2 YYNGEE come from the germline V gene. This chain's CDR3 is CASSVAGVDEQFF. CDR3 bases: TGTGCCAGCAGCGTAGCTGGAGTGGATGAGCAGTTCTTC.

The CDR3 DNA follows: TGTGCCAGCAGTCGGGGTCTGGATTCACCCCTCCACTTT. Translation gives CASSRGLDSPLHF. This chain uses TRBV5-4 with TRBJ1-6; D gene ambiguous. V lost 5 bases and J lost 8, with 11 bases in between. The CDR3 contains 13 residues. From germline, CDR1 is SGHNT and CDR2 YYREEE (reference sequence).

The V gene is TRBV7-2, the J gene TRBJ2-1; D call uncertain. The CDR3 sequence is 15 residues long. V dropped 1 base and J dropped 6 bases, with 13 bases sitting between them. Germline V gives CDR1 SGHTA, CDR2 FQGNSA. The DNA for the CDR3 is TGTGCCAGCAGCTTAGGATCGATCAAAGCCAATGAGCAGTTCTTC. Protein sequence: CASSLGSIKANEQFF.

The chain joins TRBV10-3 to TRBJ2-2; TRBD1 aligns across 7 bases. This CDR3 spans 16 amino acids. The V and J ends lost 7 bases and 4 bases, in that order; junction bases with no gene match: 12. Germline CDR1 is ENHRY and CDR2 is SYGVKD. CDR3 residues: CAITPGGRGTTGELFF. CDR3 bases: TGTGCCATCACCCCTGGAGGCAGGGGGACCACCGGGGAGCTGTTTTTT.